The source of this T cell receptor beta chain is a study of T cells in Graves' hyperthyroidism and ophthalmopathy (dated by TCRdb to about 2019). Some background on the complete study: Peripheral blood was collected at initial diagnosis, before any treatment. Following sampling, methimazole starting at 30 mg daily was given to hyperthyroidism patients, and high-dose intravenous methylprednisolone was given to ophthalmopathy patients. To identify TCR V-J signatures that set the groups apart, the researchers used a discovery cohort of more than 95 patients, made up of fewer than 50 with Graves' ophthalmopathy and about 60 with stable Graves' hyperthyroidism. Thyroid tissue and blood T-cell repertoires from several Graves' hyperthyroidism patients were also compared in the study. Prospective prediction of ophthalmopathy was tested in an independent validation cohort consisting of 18 to 20 hyperthyroidism patients and 17 patients who later progressed to ophthalmopathy. The 75 to 100 discovery patients were randomly divided into training and test sets at a 7:3 ratio. The paper describes TCR Vbeta CDR3 sequencing of 120 to 150 peripheral blood samples, made up of around 41 ophthalmopathy patients, approximately 73 hyperthyroidism patients and 17 progressor patients. General study outcomes and caveats: In cross-validation, a model built on a 13 V-J signature told ophthalmopathy apart from stable hyperthyroidism with roughly 87% sensitivity and around 81% specificity, and in testing the same model reached 80%/75%. During validation, the model predicted progression to ophthalmopathy a median of around 6 months ahead of onset, with approximately 70% sensitivity and 72.22% specificity. Most expanded thyroid clonotypes (frequency above 0.001) were also detected in blood, a finding suggesting that blood repertoires may reflect thyroid immune responses. Sample size was not statistically predetermined, and blinding of investigators to group allocation was not performed.

About this clonotype: It has no known antigen specificity. No base quality information exists; no much larger clone differs at one position.

Trimming takes 3 bases off V and 4 bases off J; junction bases not matched to a gene: 17. The CDR3 sequence holds 18 residues, the cysteine and phenylalanine included. The retained sequence is limited to the CDR3, 54 bases, with the frame set at the first base. Via the germline V gene, CDR1 is MDHEN and CDR2 SYDVKM. Stable Graves' hyperthyroidism was defined as no progression to ophthalmopathy during 18 months of follow-up. Hyperthyroidism patients were newly diagnosed, with disease duration under 2 months, and aged 18 to 65 years. Patients with uncontrolled infections, other autoimmune diseases, pregnancy or lactation were excluded. Diagnoses relied on clinical symptoms, serum thyroxine and TRAb, thyroid ultrasound and orbital computed tomography. Ficoll-Paque density gradient centrifugation was used to isolate PBMCs from 9.5 to 10 ml of fresh peripheral blood. Total RNA was extracted with Trizol reagent, and quality was checked on an Agilent 2100 Bioanalyzer.

TCR beta CDR3 regions were amplified from RNA transcripts. The TCR CDR3 was subjected to a first round of RT-PCR using the HTBI primer set and the Qiagen OneStep RT-PCR kit. A second multiplex PCR round built the libraries, followed by size selection and purification. The libraries were sequenced on an Illumina HiSeq2000 using paired-end 100 bp reads. The paper's data handling went like this. Raw data were processed with SOAPnuke, discarding reads with adapters, uncalled bases, mean Phred below 15, or no exact constant-primer or identifier match. COPE v1.2.5 was used to merge high-quality paired reads, and clonotypes were defined as unique nucleotide sequences. Clonotypes were aligned to IMGT TRBV, TRBD and TRBJ reference segments using MiTCR v1.1. Analysis was restricted to V-J combinations with a frequency above 0.0001, which covered 98% to 99.2% of repertoires. A TCS score was defined as the ratio of F50 (clonal expansion) to E x V (chaos), with BLOSUM62-based TCRdist applied between CDR3 peptides within each V-J. Welch's t-statistics and random forest reduced approximately 520 V-J features to 10 to 15, which were used in a naive Bayes classifier (R e1071). The public reads were run again by TCRdb, first through fastp at Q25 and then through MiXCR, and only productive beta chains were kept. CDR3 protein duplicates are merged, each entry listing the most common genes and DNA. The V and J calls reflect TCRdb's pipeline rather than the authors' work. A total of a few hundred thousand distinct CDR3 sequences appear in this sample, around 15% of them only once. Of the sample, 4% to 6.5% is held by the ten largest clones.

Sequenced material: blood. This chain is built from TRBV28 and TRBJ2-7; 8 bases in the middle match TRBD2. The source is a woman younger than 35 with Graves' hyperthyroidism. The sequenced DNA is TGTGCCAGCAGTTTGAAGCTCGGGGGGGGGACTATAATTTACGAGCAGTACTTC. This encodes CASSLKLGGGTIIYEQYF.